These 19 T cell receptor beta chains came from one sample sequenced in a study of spatial heterogeneity in lung cancer. Whole-study results and caveats: Expanded alpha and beta TCR counts within tumors tracked tumor mutation counts.

As to time point: sample taken at primary tumor resection. No antigen is known for these receptors. In TCRdb, the 5' RACE reads were re-called with MiXCR into one record per CDR3 protein. The sample lists 25,000 to 30,000 distinct CDR3 sequences, 7% to 7.5% occurring once. The material was lung tumor tissue, obtained at surgery. Source of these receptors: a male donor with early-stage non-small cell lung cancer.

The sample holds many counts of this clonotype. The rearrangement joins TRBV20-1 to TRBJ1-6; D is undetermined. This CDR3 spans 15 amino acids. From germline, CDR1 is DFQATT and CDR2 SNEGSKA (reference sequence). The V end lost 6 bases, the J end lost 0 bases, and 12 bases lay between the germline ends. CDR3 coding DNA: TGCAGTGCAGTCGACTCAAGCTCCTATAATTCACCCCTCCACTTT. Its translation is CSAVDSSSYNSPLHF.

CDR3 nucleotides: TGCAGTGCAGGGGGTACAGATACGCAGTATTTT. It encodes CSAGGTDTQYF. V usage is TRBV20-1 and J usage is TRBJ2-3, with D maybe TRBD1 (6 bases). Germline CDR1 DFQATT, CDR2 SNEGSKA (reference sequence). V gave up 6 bases and J gave up 3 bases, with 7 bases separating them. This CDR3 comprises 11 residues.

This clonotype was recorded at least ten times. V usage is TRBV28 and J usage is TRBJ2-3, with unresolved D. CDR3 size: 13 residues. V was shortened by 6 bases and J by 9 bases, with 16 bases between the two germline ends. Germline CDR1 is MDHEN and CDR2 is SYDVKM. Written as DNA, the CDR3 is TGTGCCAGCAGCCTTCGCCCGCCAGGCACGCAGTATTTT. This gives the protein CASSLRPPGTQYF. The complete variable domain, with remaining parts taken from reference TRBV28 and TRBJ2-3, reads DVKVTQSSRYLVKRTGEKVFLECVQDMDHENMFWYRQDPGLGLRLIYFSYDVKMKEKGDIPEGYSVSREKKERFSLILESASTNQTSMYLCASSLRPPGTQYFGPGTRLTVL.

This clonotype was counted at least ten times. The genes are TRBV5-6 and TRBJ1-1; TRBD1 matches 8 bases. V gave up 3 bases and J gave up 4 bases; unmatched junction bases: 11. The CDR3 runs to 16 residues. Germline values: CDR1 SGHDT, CDR2 YYEEEE. The CDR3 reads CASSSLVPDRGTEAFF. CDR3 in DNA: TGTGCCAGCAGCTCCCTGGTACCCGACAGGGGCACTGAAGCTTTCTTT. Full variable domain (rest looked up from reference TRBV5-6 and TRBJ1-1): DAGVTQSPTHLIKTRGQQVTLRCSPKSGHDTVSWYQQALGQGPQFIFQYYEEEERQRGNFPDRFSGHQFPNYSSELNVNALLLGDSALYLCASSSLVPDRGTEAFFGQGTRLTVV.

This clonotype showed up just a few times. V gene TRBV3-1 combines with J gene TRBJ2-7; TRBD2 matches at 13 bases. The CDR3 contains 17 residues. The J segment lost 6 bases and the V segment lost 0 bases, leaving 8 bases of the junction unmatched. From germline, CDR1 is LGHDT and CDR2 YNNKEL (reference sequence). The CDR3 protein is CASSQDLRGLAGSEQYF. The CDR3 bases are TGTGCCAGCAGCCAAGATTTGAGGGGACTAGCGGGGTCCGAGCAGTACTTC.

The chain combines TRBV2 with TRBJ2-2, with D uncertain. The V end was cut by 4 bases, the J end by 1 base, with 7 bases between. In germline, CDR1 is SNHLY, CDR2 FYNNEI. This CDR3 comprises 14 residues. CDR3 in DNA: TGTGCCAGCAGTGCAGCCGTGAACACCGGGGAGCTGTTTTTT. Translating gives CASSAAVNTGELFF.

This clonotype has a handful of counts. The chain carries TRBV7-2 and TRBJ1-3; no reliable D call. V was clipped by 5 bases and J by 0 bases, with 14 bases between them. This CDR3 comprises 16 residues. Germline CDR1 and CDR2: SGHTA and FQGNSA. The CDR3, as DNA: TGTGCCAGCAGCCCCCCACCTAGGAGCTCTGGAAACACCATATATTTT. This codes for CASSPPPRSSGNTIYF.

This chain connects TRBV14 to TRBJ2-3; no clear D. The CDR3 sequence is 16 residues long. V dropped 3 bases and J dropped 6 bases, with 19 bases sitting between them. Germline V gives CDR1 SGHDN, CDR2 FVKESK. DNA for the CDR3: TGTGCCAGCAGCCAGGCCCCCGGGCCCCCTAAGGATACGCAGTATTTT. Amino acids: CASSQAPGPPKDTQYF.

This clonotype has ten or more counts. The gene calls are TRBV20-1 and TRBJ2-3; D may correspond to TRBD1 or TRBD2 (7 bases each). V shed 0 bases and J shed 6 bases, with 13 bases lying between them. In germline, CDR1 is DFQATT, CDR2 SNEGSKA (reference sequence). The CDR3 has 14 residues. CDR3 residues: CSARDRQGGDTQYF. DNA of the CDR3: TGCAGTGCTAGAGATCGGCAGGGGGGGGATACGCAGTATTTT.

This clonotype was counted between two and nine times. V usage is TRBV2 and J usage is TRBJ2-7, with 7 bases aligning to TRBD1. Germline V gene lookup returns CDR1 SNHLY and CDR2 FYNNEI. The CDR3 loop spans 13 amino acids. With 8 bases clipped from V and 2 bases from J, the junction kept 6 bases outside the gene matches. The CDR3 sequence: CASSKDRTYEQYF. As DNA, the CDR3 is TGTGCCAGCTCCAAGGACAGGACCTACGAGCAGTACTTC.

This clonotype came up many times. The chain is built from TRBV29-1 and TRBJ2-3, with D possibly matching TRBD1 (5 bases). CDR3 length: 15 residues. V was trimmed by 5 bases and J by 0 bases, leaving 15 bases between them. Germline V lookup: CDR1 SQVTM, CDR2 ANQGSEA. CDR3 in DNA: TGCAGCGTTTTGGATGTGGGGCTAAGCACAGATACGCAGTATTTT. Translation: CSVLDVGLSTDTQYF.

This clonotype was recorded many times. J is TRBJ2-1 and V is TRBV4-2, with 8 bases fitting TRBD2. From germline, CDR1 is LGHNA and CDR2 YNFKEQ. The CDR3 has 16 residues. The trim removed 2 bases at V and 0 bases at J, leaving 3 bases unmatched. CDR3 sequence (DNA): TGTGCCAGCAGCCAATTAGCGGGGAGCTCCTACAATGAGCAGTTCTTC. Its protein is CASSQLAGSSYNEQFF.

The rearrangement uses TRBV30 and TRBJ2-3; D possibly corresponds to TRBD2 (5 bases). The CDR3 extends over 14 amino acids. The V end was cut by 2 bases, the J end by 4 bases, with 13 bases between. Germline V gene data show CDR1 as GTSNPN and CDR2 as SVGIG (reference sequence). CDR3 DNA sequence: TGTGCCTGGAGTCCTCCCCTCGGGGCAGATACGCAGTATTTT. It codes for CAWSPPLGADTQYF.

The sample holds a few counts of this clonotype. V is TRBV5-1 and J is TRBJ2-3, with TRBD2 matching 10 bases. The germline gives CDR1 SGHRS, CDR2 YFSETQ. V dropped 4 bases and J dropped 0; count of bases not matched to a gene: 8. This CDR3 region has 17 residues. Here the CDR3 reads CASSQRTSGYSTDTQYF. CDR3 DNA: TGCGCCAGCAGCCAACGGACTAGCGGATATAGCACAGATACGCAGTATTTT.

This clonotype was seen ten or more times. The rearrangement links TRBV6-5 to TRBJ2-5; no definite D call. V dropped 6 bases and J dropped 3 bases, with 14 bases sitting between them. Germline V gene lookup returns CDR1 MNHEY and CDR2 SVGAGI. There are 14 residues in the CDR3. CDR3 sequence reads: CASRGWHGKETQYF. The CDR3 DNA reads as TGTGCCAGCAGGGGATGGCACGGCAAAGAGACCCAGTACTTC.

Ten or more counts support this clonotype. V is TRBV4-2 and J is TRBJ1-2; no firm D call. The V end was cut by 0 bases, the J end by 4 bases, with 15 bases between. Germline-derived CDR1 and CDR2 are LGHNA and YNFKEQ. This CDR3 region has 16 residues. The CDR3 nucleotides are TGTGCCAGCAGCCAAGATACCTCCACAAGGGTCTATGGCTACACCTTC. As protein: CASSQDTSTRVYGYTF.

This clonotype showed up many times. The CDR3 loop is CASSLEVGSQETQYF. As DNA, the CDR3 is TGTGCCAGCAGCTTGGAGGTCGGCAGCCAAGAGACCCAGTACTTC. V gene TRBV5-5 combines with J gene TRBJ2-5; D call uncertain. Trimming left V 0 bases short and J 1 base short, with 10 bases between. This CDR3 comprises 15 residues. The germline gives CDR1 SGHKS, CDR2 YYEKEE (reference sequence).

The sample holds a few counts of this clonotype. The chain couples TRBV20-1 to TRBJ2-7, with D perhaps TRBD1 (6 bases). Trimming left V 3 bases short and J 6 bases short, with 15 bases between. CDR1 and CDR2 from the germline V gene are DFQATT and SNEGSKA (reference sequence). This CDR3 has 13 amino acids. DNA for the CDR3: TGCAGTGCTAGCGGACAGAATGGAGGCGAGCAGTACTTC. It translates to CSASGQNGGEQYF.

This clonotype has a count of ten or more. The rearrangement uses TRBV20-1 and TRBJ1-2; D perhaps matches TRBD1 (5 bases). The germline V gene encodes CDR1 DFQATT and CDR2 SNEGSKA (reference sequence). The CDR3 consists of 14 residues. V was clipped by 1 base and J by 0 bases, with 9 bases between them. This CDR3 is CSARGGDSNYGYTF. In DNA, the CDR3 is TGCAGTGCTAGAGGGGGGGATTCTAACTATGGCTACACCTTC.